This TCR beta chain was identified during a study of CD8+ T cells in alopecia areata. This CDR3 is 14 amino acids long. Trimming took 5 bases from V and 2 from J, leaving 13 bases between them. Germline V gene data show CDR1 as SGHRS and CDR2 as YFSETQ. Documented treatment: oral pan-JAK inhibitor, 5-10 mg twice daily. cDNA reverse transcribed from extracted RNA served as the sequencing template. The protocol was immunoSEQ multiplex PCR, while the TCRdb copy is restricted to in-frame clones and leaves out a portion. The sample has about 280,000 clones, about 62% seen once. V is TRBV5-1 and J is TRBJ1-2; maybe TRBD1 (6 bases). This clonotype was sampled from a human donor with alopecia areata. The input for sequencing was CD4+ T cells sorted from blood, taken at week 24, from a patient treated with tofacitinib. The CDR3 region has the DNA TGCGCCAGCAGTAAGACTCAGGGGAACTATGGCTACACCTTC. Translating it yields CASSKTQGNYGYTF.